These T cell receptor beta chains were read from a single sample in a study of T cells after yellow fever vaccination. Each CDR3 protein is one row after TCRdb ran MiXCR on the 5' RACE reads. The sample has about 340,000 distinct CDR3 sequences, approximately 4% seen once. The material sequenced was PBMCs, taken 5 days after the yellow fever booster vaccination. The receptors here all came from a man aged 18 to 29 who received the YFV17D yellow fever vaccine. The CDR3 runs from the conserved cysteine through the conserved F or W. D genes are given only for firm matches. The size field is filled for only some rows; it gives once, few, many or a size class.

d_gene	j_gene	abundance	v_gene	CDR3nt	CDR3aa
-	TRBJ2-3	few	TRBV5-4	TGTGCCAGCACCACCGTGGGCACAGATACGCAGTATTTT	CASTTVGTDTQYF
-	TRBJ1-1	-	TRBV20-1	TGCAGTGCAACCGGGCCACAGAACACTGAAGCTTTCTTT	CSATGPQNTEAFF
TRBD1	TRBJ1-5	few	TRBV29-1	TGCAGCGTTGTACAGGGGGCGAATCAGCCCCAGCATTTT	CSVVQGANQPQHF
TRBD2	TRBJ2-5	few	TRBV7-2	TGTGCCAGCAGCACACAACTAGCGGGGGGAGGAGAGACCCAGTACTTC	CASSTQLAGGGETQYF
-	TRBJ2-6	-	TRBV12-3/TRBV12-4	TGTGCCAGCAGCGGGGGTGGTGGGGCCAACGTCCTGACTTTC	CASSGGGGANVLTF
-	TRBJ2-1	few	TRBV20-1	TGCAGTGCTCCGAGCTCCTACAATGAGCAGTTCTTC	CSAPSSYNEQFF
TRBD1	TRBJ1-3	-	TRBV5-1	TGCGCCAGCAGCGACCCGGGACAGTCCCTCTCTGGAAACACCATATATTTT	CASSDPGQSLSGNTIYF
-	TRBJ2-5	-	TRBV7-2	TGTGCCAGCAGCTCAACCAAAAGGGGGGGGGGTCGCTTC	CASSSTKRGGGRF
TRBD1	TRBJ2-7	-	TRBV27	TGTGCCAGCAGTTTACGGGGACAGGGGACCCGGCAGTACTTC	CASSLRGQGTRQYF
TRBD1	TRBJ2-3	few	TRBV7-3	TGTGCCAGCAGCTTAAACGAGGGGGCCTCCACAGATACGCAGTATTTT	CASSLNEGASTDTQYF
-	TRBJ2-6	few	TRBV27	TGTGCCAGCAGTTACGCTACCGGGGCCAACGTCCTGACTTTC	CASSYATGANVLTF
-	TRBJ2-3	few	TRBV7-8	TGTGCCAGCAGCTTAGTAGAAGGCTGGGAAACAGATACGCAGTATTTT	CASSLVEGWETDTQYF
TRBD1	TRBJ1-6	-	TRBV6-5	TGTGCCAGCAGTTACTCTGGGACAGTCTATAATTCACCCCTCCACTTT	CASSYSGTVYNSPLHF
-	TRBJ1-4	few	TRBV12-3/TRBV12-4	TGTGCCAGCAGCCCCACGCCGGACTGGGGCTTTGGAGAAAAACTGTTTTTT	CASSPTPDWGFGEKLFF
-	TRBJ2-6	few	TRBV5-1	TGCGCCAGCAGCTTGGTGCGTGGGTCCGCCATCGGGGCCAACGTCCTGACTTTC	CASSLVRGSAIGANVLTF
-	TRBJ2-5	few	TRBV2	TGTGCCAGCAGCGGGTCACGCGAAGAGACCCAGTACTTC	CASSGSREETQYF
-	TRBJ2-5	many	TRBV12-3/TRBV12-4	TGTGCCAGCAGTTTCACAGGCCAAGAGACCCAGTACTTC	CASSFTGQETQYF
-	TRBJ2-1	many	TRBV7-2	TGTGCCAGCAGCCCCCGTCGGAGCTCCTACAATGAGCAGTTCTTC	CASSPRRSSYNEQFF
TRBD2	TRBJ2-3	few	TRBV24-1	TGTGCCACCAGTGATTCACTAGCGCCCTATCGGGACCAACTGGGGACAGATACGCAGTATTTT	CATSDSLAPYRDQLGTDTQYF
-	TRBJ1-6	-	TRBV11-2	TGTGCCAGCAGCTTAGAAATCGTCAGGGGCTCCCGGGCCCTCCACTTT	CASSLEIVRGSRALHF
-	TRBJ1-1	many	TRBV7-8	TGTGCCAGCAGCTCTGAGGGGGAGGGGGCTGAAGCTTTCTTT	CASSSEGEGAEAFF
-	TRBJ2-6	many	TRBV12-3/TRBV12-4	TGTGCCAGCAGTTTAGCCCCTCATTTCCGGGACGGAGTCTCTGGGGCCAACGTCCTGACTTTC	CASSLAPHFRDGVSGANVLTF
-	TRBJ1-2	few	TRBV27	TGTGCCAGCTCCCCCCCCGGCCAGCCCTATGGCTACACCTTC	CASSPPGQPYGYTF
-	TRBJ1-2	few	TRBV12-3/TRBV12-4	TGTGCCAGCAAGGGCGGGGCCTACTATGGCTACACCTTC	CASKGGAYYGYTF
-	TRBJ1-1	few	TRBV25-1	TGTGCCAGCCTCCCCCGGGGAGGGGTCGCTGAAGCTTTCTTT	CASLPRGGVAEAFF
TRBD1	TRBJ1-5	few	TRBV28	TGTGCCAGCAGCTATCCGACAGGGATTCAGCCCCAGCATTTT	CASSYPTGIQPQHF